Presented here are 22 T cell receptor beta chains from one specimen sequenced in a study of HIV-infected patients and healthy controls (dated by TCRdb to about 2014). Whole blood was used without cell fractionation, so the repertoire reflected all unsorted peripheral T cells. The library was generated by 5' RACE. The data were produced on an Illumina MiSeq. Reverse transcription of approximately 460 ng RNA was performed with SuperScript III using primers directed against the alpha and beta constant regions. Separate alpha and beta chain libraries were made by chain-specific third strand synthesis with multiplexing indices. Using fastp trimming at Q25 and MiXCR clonotype assembly, TCRdb reanalyzed the public sequencing data and kept in-frame beta chains. Duplicate CDR3 protein sequences are folded into a single record with the most common DNA and genes. The sample contains around 18,000 distinct CDR3 sequences, over 9.5% of them found a single time. About 3% of the sample comes from the top ten.

The sample comprised blood. The receptors derive from an adult in good health.

This clonotype was seen ten or more times. The chain is built from TRBV11-2 and TRBJ2-1; 10 bases line up with TRBD2. Per the germline V gene, CDR1 is SGHAT and CDR2 is FQNNGV. This CDR3 spans 16 amino acids. With 5 bases clipped from V and 6 bases from J, the junction kept 10 bases outside the gene matches. CDR3 sequence (DNA): TGTGCCAGCAGCCCTCCTCTAGCGGGAGTGGTCAATGAGCAGTTCTTC. This translates into CASSPPLAGVVNEQFF.

This clonotype is labeled medium-sized. The chain carries TRBV5-6 and TRBJ1-1; unclear D gene. V dropped 0 bases and J dropped 3 bases, with 9 bases sitting between them. Germline assignment: CDR1 SGHDT and CDR2 YYEEEE. This CDR3 comprises 14 residues. This CDR3 reads CASSLVGGYTEAFF. CDR3 bases: TGTGCCAGCAGCTTGGTTGGCGGATACACTGAAGCTTTCTTT.

The table lists this clonotype with a few counts. The gene calls are TRBV5-1 and TRBJ1-3, with TRBD1 as a possible D gene (5 bases). Trimming cost V 4 bases and J 2 bases, with 13 bases left between them. The CDR3 covers 15 residues. The germline V gene has CDR1 SGHRS and CDR2 YFSETQ. Here the CDR3 DNA reads TGCGCCAGCAGCCCCTCGGGGACCACTGGAAACACCATATATTTT. This translates into CASSPSGTTGNTIYF.

Many counts were recorded for this clonotype. This rearrangement joins TRBV11-2 to TRBJ2-7; D call uncertain. CDR1 is SGHAT and CDR2 is FQNNGV in the germline V gene. V was pared by 0 bases and J by 2 bases, with 8 bases between. CDR3 length equals 14 residues. The CDR3 region has the DNA TGTGCCAGCAGCTTAGATCTGGATCCCTACGAGCAGTACTTC. Its protein is CASSLDLDPYEQYF.

There are many counts of this clonotype. This CDR3 is CASSPWTGPEETQYF. As DNA, the CDR3 is TGTGCCAGCAGTCCGTGGACAGGGCCCGAAGAGACCCAGTACTTC. The chain employs TRBV7-2 and TRBJ2-5; 8 nucleotides line up with TRBD1. The CDR3 runs 15 residues. CDR1 is SGHTA and CDR2 is FQGNSA in the germline V gene. V was pared by 6 bases and J by 3 bases, with 9 bases of the junction left unmatched.

In its sample, this clonotype ranks as medium-sized. V is TRBV14 and J is TRBJ2-5, with D unclear. The CDR3 sequence is 14 residues long. V was clipped by 0 bases and J by 1 base, with 6 bases between them. Germline V lookup: CDR1 SGHDN, CDR2 FVKESK. For the CDR3, the DNA is TGTGCCAGCAGCCAAGAGGCACTCCAAGAGACCCAGTACTTC. Its translation: CASSQEALQETQYF.

This clonotype appeared many times. The V and J genes are TRBV7-3 and TRBJ2-3; D possibly corresponds to TRBD2 (6 bases). The CDR3 spans 12 residues. V was pared by 8 bases and J by 6 bases, with 12 bases between. From germline, CDR1 is SGHTA and CDR2 FQGTGA. The CDR3 here is CASGASVDTQYF. CDR3 nucleotide sequence: TGTGCCAGCGGGGCTAGCGTCGATACGCAGTATTTT.

This clonotype has only a few counts. V and J are TRBV29-1 and TRBJ2-3; TRBD2 might be the D (5 bases). Germline V gene sequence: CDR1 SQVTM, CDR2 ANQGSEA. The CDR3 extends over 14 amino acids. Trimming stripped 1 base from V and 3 bases from J, with 11 bases between. CDR3 DNA: TGCAGCGTTGAAGCGTCCGGGGATACAGATACGCAGTATTTT. This translates into CSVEASGDTDTQYF.

This clonotype is medium-sized. The CDR3 region is CSVGMPDTQYF. The CDR3 nucleotides read TGCAGCGTAGGGATGCCAGATACGCAGTATTTT. V gene TRBV29-1 combines with J gene TRBJ2-3; D is undetermined. The CDR3 has 11 amino acids. The ends were cut back, 6 bases at V and 4 bases at J, with 8 bases in the middle. Germline V gene sequence: CDR1 SQVTM, CDR2 ANQGSEA.

This clonotype appeared many times. The V gene is TRBV6-1, the J gene TRBJ2-1; TRBD2 agrees at 8 bases. V lost 3 bases to trimming and J lost 4 bases; unmatched junction nucleotides: 17. The CDR3 is 19 amino acids. Germline V gene lookup returns CDR1 MNHNS and CDR2 SASEGT. The CDR3 nucleotides read TGTGCCAGCAGTGACCTATCCCACTATACGGCGGGAGGATACAATGAGCAGTTCTTC. It translates to CASSDLSHYTAGGYNEQFF.

The genes are TRBV20-1 and TRBJ2-3; 9 bases match TRBD2. The CDR3 is 17 amino acids. V lost 6 bases and J lost 3; bases outside the gene matches: 16. Germline lookup yields CDR1 DFQATT and CDR2 SNEGSKA (reference sequence). The DNA of the CDR3 is TGCAGTGCCCCCCCGAGGGTAGCGGGAGAGGGTACAGATACGCAGTATTTT. Encoded protein: CSAPPRVAGEGTDTQYF.

The genes are TRBV20-1 and TRBJ2-2; 7 bases agree with TRBD2. Germline CDR1 and CDR2: DFQATT and SNEGSKA (reference sequence). The CDR3 covers 14 residues. CDR3 residues: CGIGGGANTGELFF. The CDR3 DNA follows: TGCGGGATTGGGGGGGGGGCGAACACCGGGGAGCTGTTTTTT.

This clonotype occurred many times. The J gene is TRBJ2-7, the V gene TRBV28; D remains ambiguous. This CDR3 comprises 13 residues. V was trimmed by 6 bases and J by 1 base, leaving 10 bases between them. Per the germline V gene, CDR1 is MDHEN and CDR2 is SYDVKM. The CDR3 region is CASSHGGSYEQYF. CDR3 DNA sequence: TGTGCCAGCAGCCATGGTGGGTCCTACGAGCAGTACTTC.

This clonotype was counted between two and nine times. The chain has TRBV7-2 and TRBJ2-4; TRBD2 agrees at 11 bases. V lost 4 bases, J lost 1 base, and 18 bases stayed unmatched. CDR3 length equals 21 residues. The germline CDR1 and CDR2 sequences are SGHTA and FQGNSA. CDR3 sequence (DNA): TGTGCCAGCAGCTCTCCCAGACTAGCGGGGAGAGGGATTTGGGCCAAAAACATTCAGTACTTC. It yields the protein CASSSPRLAGRGIWAKNIQYF.

This clonotype is medium-sized by share. The CDR3 loop is CASSSLGASAYEQYF. CDR3 DNA: TGTGCCAGCAGCTCACTAGGTGCTAGCGCCTACGAGCAGTACTTC. This sequence joins TRBV7-6 and TRBJ2-7; D might be TRBD2 (6 bases). The CDR3 is 15 amino acids. The V end lost 4 bases, the J end lost 2 bases, and 15 bases lay between the germline ends. Germline V CDR1 and CDR2: SGHVS, FNYEAQ.

V usage is TRBV29-1 and J usage is TRBJ2-3; TRBD2 matches at 8 bases. CDR1 and CDR2 from the germline V gene are SQVTM and ANQGSEA. The V segment lost 2 bases and the J segment 2 bases; nucleotides outside the gene matches: 6. This CDR3 spans 15 amino acids. As DNA, the CDR3 is TGCAGCGTTGAAATACTAGCGGACTTCACAGATACGCAGTATTTT. It is translated as CSVEILADFTDTQYF.

This clonotype was counted once. The chain carries TRBV2 and TRBJ2-6; 7 bases match TRBD2. The CDR3 totals 17 residues. Germline-derived CDR1 and CDR2 are SNHLY and FYNNEI. J lost 5 bases, V lost 11 bases, and 18 bases had no gene match. Here the CDR3 DNA reads TGTGCCGGGGGAGATTCCAATGGGGGGGATAGGGCCAACGTCCTGACTTTC. Amino acid sequence: CAGGDSNGGDRANVLTF.

V gene TRBV6-1 combines with J gene TRBJ1-4, with D possibly being TRBD1 (5 bases). The germline V and J ends were trimmed by 2 bases and 8 bases, with 21 bases remaining between them. The CDR3 has 17 amino acids. The germline gives CDR1 MNHNS, CDR2 SASEGT. CDR3 sequence: CASSERPPLGAKEKLFF. The CDR3 DNA reads as TGTGCCAGCAGTGAAAGACCCCCCTTAGGGGCGAAGGAAAAACTGTTTTTT.

This chain links TRBV6-6 with TRBJ2-3; D is unclear. From germline, CDR1 is MNHNY and CDR2 SVGAGI (reference sequence). This CDR3 has 15 residues. The germline V and J ends were trimmed by 0 bases and 0 bases, with 7 bases remaining between them. CDR3 protein: CASSYSETSTDTQYF. The CDR3 DNA is TGTGCCAGCAGTTACTCGGAAACTAGCACAGATACGCAGTATTTT.

The chain is built from TRBV10-2 and TRBJ2-1; 7 nucleotides line up with TRBD1. The germline V gene encodes CDR1 WSHSY and CDR2 SAAADI. The CDR3 extends over 15 amino acids. The ends lost 3 bases at V and 2 bases at J; junction bases unmatched: 4. Here the CDR3 DNA reads TGCGCCAGCAGTGATCGACAGGGTCCCTACAATGAGCAGTTCTTC. Protein sequence: CASSDRQGPYNEQFF.

The chain carries TRBV19 and TRBJ2-6, with 10 bases identical to TRBD2. This CDR3 comprises 15 residues. Germline V gives CDR1 LNHDA, CDR2 SQIVND (reference sequence). V lost 5 bases and J lost 11; bases outside the gene matches: 9. In DNA, the CDR3 is TGTGCCAGTAGTCTAGGGACTAGCGCCCTCCACGTCCTGACTTTC. It encodes CASSLGTSALHVLTF. The variable domain in full, with the rest retrieved from reference TRBV19 and TRBJ2-6, is DGGITQSPKYLFRKEGQNVTLSCEQNLNHDAMYWYRQDPGQGLRLIYYSQIVNDFQKGDIAEGYSVSREKKESFPLTVTSAQKNPTAFYLCASSLGTSALHVLTFGAGSRLTVL.

This clonotype was recorded many times. This sequence joins TRBV29-1 and TRBJ1-1; TRBD1 agrees at 7 bases. V gave up 7 bases and J gave up 8 bases; unmatched junction bases: 13. Germline lookup yields CDR1 SQVTM and CDR2 ANQGSEA. The CDR3 covers 13 residues. The DNA for the CDR3 is TGCAGCGCCGGAGGAGGGCAGGGGGTGGAAGCTTTCTTT. Amino acid sequence: CSAGGGQGVEAFF.